A single sample is the source of the 21 T cell receptor beta chains below, sequenced in a study of blood T cell repertoires in COVID-19. The assay was immunoSEQ multiplex PCR, and TCRdb's table has in-frame clones only and misses some. The data hold about 400,000 clones, with more than 70% observed a single time. The sequencing input was peripheral blood. These TCRs come from a man aged 35 to 55 with acute or convalescent COVID-19.

The J gene is TRBJ2-7, the V gene TRBV5-4, with a weak D call TRBD1 (5 bases). CDR1 SGHNT and CDR2 YYREEE come from the germline V gene (reference sequence). Deletions cut 0 bases from V and 1 base from J, with 11 bases between. The CDR3 length is 15 residues. The chain's CDR3 is CASSLEGLLSYEQYF. Written as DNA, the CDR3 is TGTGCCAGCAGCTTGGAGGGGCTTTTGTCCTACGAGCAGTACTTC.

This chain links TRBV6-2 or TRBV6-3 with TRBJ2-7; 13 bases fit TRBD2. CDR1 is MNHEY and CDR2 is SVGEGT in the germline V gene. This CDR3 contains 17 residues. V lost 2 bases and J lost 1; bases outside the gene matches: 5. The CDR3 nucleotides read TGTGCCAGCAGTTACCCTAGACTAGCGGGAGGTTCCTACGAGCAGTACTTC. Translated: CASSYPRLAGGSYEQYF.

About this clone itself: Being one base from a much bigger clone, this may be a read error. The J gene is TRBJ1-2, the V gene TRBV28; maybe TRBD1 (6 bases). V was cut by 6 bases and J by 4 bases, with 9 bases left in between. Germline-derived CDR1 and CDR2 are MDHEN and SYDVKM. The CDR3 runs to 12 residues. CDR3 nucleotides: TGTGCCAGCAGCCAGGACAGCTATGGCTACACCTTC. Translating gives CASSQDSYGYTF.

This rearrangement joins TRBV5-4 to TRBJ2-6; D gene unclear. The CDR3 has 15 amino acids. V gave up 1 base and J gave up 0 bases, with 5 bases separating them. Looked up from germline, CDR1 is SGHNT and CDR2 is YYREEE (reference sequence). As DNA, the CDR3 is TGTGCCAGCAGCTTGTCAAACTCTGGGGCCAACGTCCTGACTTTC. Protein sequence: CASSLSNSGANVLTF. Full variable domain (rest looked up from reference TRBV5-4 and TRBJ2-6): ETGVTQSPTHLIKTRGQQVTLRCSSQSGHNTVSWYQQALGQGPQFIFQYYREEENGRGNFPPRFSGLQFPNYSSELNVNALELDDSALYLCASSLSNSGANVLTFGAGSRLTVL.

CDR3 nucleotide sequence: TGTGCCATCAGGGAGACAGGATTACTTGGGGCTTTCTTT. Its translation: CAIRETGLLGAFF. The rearrangement joins TRBV10-3 to TRBJ1-1; D is perhaps TRBD1 (6 bases). Germline CDR1 ENHRY, CDR2 SYGVKD. The CDR3 is made up of 13 amino acids. V was clipped by 6 bases and J by 11 bases, with 19 bases between them.

This chain uses TRBV27 with TRBJ2-7; 7 nucleotides align to TRBD1. There are 15 residues in the CDR3. Germline V gene lookup returns CDR1 MNHEY and CDR2 SMNVEV (reference sequence). J lost 3 bases, V lost 5 bases, and 10 bases had no gene match. The CDR3 loop is CASSLKRGGFYEQYF. Written as DNA, the CDR3 is TGTGCCAGCAGTCTAAAACGAGGGGGCTTCTACGAGCAGTACTTC.

The CDR3: CASSLWGQGATDTQYF. The DNA for the CDR3 is TGTGCCAGCAGCTTGTGGGGACAGGGAGCCACAGATACGCAGTATTTT. The V call is TRBV5-4, the J call TRBJ2-3; 9 bases are shared with TRBD1. Trimming took 1 base from V and 2 from J; bases not matched to a gene: 5. Germline loops: CDR1 SGHNT, CDR2 YYREEE (reference sequence). The CDR3 sequence is 16 residues long.

The genes are TRBV11-1 and TRBJ2-7; 9 nucleotides align to TRBD2. V shed 5 bases and J 1 base; nucleotides not matched to a gene: 6. The germline gives CDR1 SGHAT, CDR2 FQDESV (reference sequence). The CDR3 consists of 15 residues. The CDR3 bases are TGTGCCAGCAGCAACTTAGCGGGGGTTTCCTACGAGCAGTACTTC. It encodes CASSNLAGVSYEQYF.

V usage is TRBV11-2 and J usage is TRBJ2-5; D not resolved. The CDR3 contains 13 residues. The V end was cut by 1 base, the J end by 10 bases, with 13 bases between. Looked up from germline, CDR1 is SGHAT and CDR2 is FQNNGV. The CDR3 loop reads CASSLAHRSDQYF. The CDR3 DNA reads as TGTGCCAGCAGCTTAGCTCATCGTTCAGACCAGTACTTC.

This chain uses TRBV28 with TRBJ2-5; 9 positions agree with TRBD2. V shed 3 bases and J 3 bases; nucleotides not matched to a gene: 2. CDR1 is MDHEN and CDR2 is SYDVKM in the germline V gene. CDR3 length equals 14 residues. The CDR3 region is CASSFLAGEETQYF. Here the CDR3 DNA reads TGTGCCAGCAGTTTCTTAGCGGGGGAAGAGACCCAGTACTTC.

This chain links TRBV6-5 with TRBJ1-2, with D maybe TRBD1 (6 bases). Trimming removed 6 bases at V and 0 bases at J, with 8 bases between. The CDR3 consists of 13 residues. CDR1 and CDR2 (germline): MNHEY, SVGAGI. As DNA, the CDR3 is TGTGCCAGCAGGAGGACAGCTAACTATGGCTACACCTTC. It encodes CASRRTANYGYTF.

The CDR3 reads CASSVGDRDVGYTF. The CDR3 DNA reads as TGTGCCAGCAGCGTAGGAGACAGGGACGTCGGCTACACCTTC. The V and J genes are TRBV9 and TRBJ1-2, with 7 bases lining up with TRBD1. Germline CDR1 SGDLS, CDR2 YYNGEE. Unmatched junction bases numbered 7, after V lost 0 bases and J lost 8 bases. This CDR3 comprises 14 residues.

This chain links TRBV6-5 with TRBJ2-7; 10 positions match TRBD2. J lost 4 bases, V lost 6 bases, and 6 bases had no gene match. CDR3 length: 14 amino acids. Germline CDR1 MNHEY, CDR2 SVGAGI. The CDR3 loop is CASRWASGSYEQYF. The CDR3 DNA reads as TGTGCCAGCAGGTGGGCTAGCGGGAGTTACGAGCAGTACTTC.

This clone has a single count. J is TRBJ1-1 and V is TRBV5-5; D call uncertain. The CDR3 length is 15 residues. V shed 4 bases and J shed 0 bases, with 13 bases lying between them. Germline V gene lookup returns CDR1 SGHKS and CDR2 YYEKEE (reference sequence). CDR3 DNA sequence: TGTGCCAGCAGCCTCCGGGTCCTGATGAACACTGAAGCTTTCTTT. It codes for CASSLRVLMNTEAFF.

The chain links TRBV28 to TRBJ2-7; TRBD2 aligns across 8 bases. Germline CDR1 MDHEN, CDR2 SYDVKM. Unmatched junction bases numbered 9, after V lost 7 bases and J lost 7 bases. CDR3 length: 13 amino acids. CDR3 residues: CASNERLALEQYF. In DNA, the CDR3 is TGTGCCAGCAACGAAAGACTAGCGCTTGAGCAGTACTTC.

The J gene is TRBJ1-5, the V gene TRBV6-1; D remains ambiguous. V lost 2 bases to trimming and J lost 0 bases, with 11 bases between them. This CDR3 has 16 residues. Per the germline V gene, CDR1 is MNHNS and CDR2 is SASEGT. The CDR3 spells CASSELSNYSNQPQHF. The CDR3 DNA is TGTGCCAGCAGTGAATTGTCAAACTATAGCAATCAGCCCCAGCATTTT.

The rearrangement uses TRBV30 and TRBJ2-3; the match to TRBD1 covers 11 bases. With V trimmed by 1 base and J by 3 bases, 3 bases remained unmatched. From germline, CDR1 is GTSNPN and CDR2 SVGIG (reference sequence). The CDR3 is made up of 15 amino acids. The CDR3 DNA is TGTGCCTGGAGTGGGGACAGGGGGATTACAGATACGCAGTATTTT. It is translated as CAWSGDRGITDTQYF.

Only a few counts were recorded for this clone. The chain has TRBV30 and TRBJ1-4, with 8 positions matching TRBD1. The CDR3 sequence is 15 residues long. V lost 0 bases, J lost 7 bases, and 7 bases stayed unmatched. Germline values: CDR1 GTSNPN, CDR2 SVGIG (reference sequence). In DNA, the CDR3 is TGTGCCTGGAGTGTACTCAGGGGGCGAGGTGAAAAACTGTTTTTT. The encoded protein is CAWSVLRGRGEKLFF.

The chain uses TRBV2 and TRBJ2-1; 12 positions match TRBD2. The V gene's germline CDR1 is SNHLY and CDR2 FYNNEI. The V gene end was trimmed by 6 bases and the J gene end by 7 bases; junction bases not matched to a gene: 10. The CDR3 is 16 residues long. The CDR3 sequence: CASRARLAGEGNEQFF. The DNA for the CDR3 is TGTGCCAGCAGGGCCAGACTAGCGGGAGAAGGAAATGAGCAGTTCTTC.

This clone was detected only once. The V and J genes are TRBV11-2 and TRBJ2-7; TRBD2 agrees at 14 bases. J was trimmed by 0 bases and V by 0 bases; bases with no gene match: 4. The germline gives CDR1 SGHAT, CDR2 FQNNGV. The CDR3 sequence is 18 residues long. The DNA of the CDR3 is TGTGCCAGCAGCTTAGATGGGGGACTAGCGGGGGCCTCCTACGAGCAGTACTTC. This translates into CASSLDGGLAGASYEQYF.

The chain has TRBV28 and TRBJ1-2, with D tentatively TRBD1 (6 bases). Germline V CDR1 and CDR2: MDHEN, SYDVKM. The CDR3 sequence is 11 residues long. Trimming left V 6 bases short and J 5 bases short, with 7 bases between. CDR3 sequence: CASRQGYGYTF. DNA for the CDR3: TGTGCCAGCAGACAGGGTTATGGCTACACCTTC.